The T cell receptor beta chain under discussion was sequenced for a study of T cell repertoires in aging, cancer and after chemotherapy (dated by TCRdb to about 2019). Regarding the complete study: The donors fell into six age groups ranging from 30 or younger to 70 or older, and each group had at least three individuals. In the hematological group, paired pre- and post-chemotherapy samples were obtained from chronic lymphocytic leukemia patients treated with fludarabine- or bendamustine-based regimens. In total, the full dataset held millions of TCR reads. The study profiled peripheral blood TCR beta repertoires from healthy donors and cancer patients to examine immunoaging and T cell reconstitution after chemotherapy. Alongside some 98 healthy donors serving as a reference group, the cohort included approximately 220 cancer patients, of whom about 93 had hematological cancers and around 120 had solid cancers.

This clonotype is deemed medium-sized (0.01 to 0.1%). Its antigen remains undetermined. Base qualities were left out, and no much larger clone turns up one base away. Multiplex touch-down PCR with a mixed TRB-A/B primer pool was used to amplify rearranged TRB sequences covering the V, D and J segments. Illumina adapters and sample indices were attached to the amplicons in two consecutive PCR reactions using Phusion HS II polymerase. After gel purification with the NucleoSpin Gel and PCR Clean-up kit, the amplicons were checked using Qubit and an Agilent 2100 Bioanalyzer. The libraries were sequenced on an Illumina MiSeq with 600-cycle, single-indexed, paired-end runs. As for the original processing: Processing of the TRB sequences was carried out with MiXCR versions 2.12 and 3.0.5. Each unique CDR3 nucleotide sequence was treated as one clone, and only productive sequences with two or more reads were kept. The repertoire metrics were Shannon diversity, evenness, clonality (calculated as one minus evenness), and diversity profiles parameterized by alpha from 0 to 5. Generation probabilities of clones in paired pre- and post-chemotherapy samples were computed with the IGoR algorithm. The public reads were reprocessed in TCRdb via fastp at Q25 and MiXCR, keeping in-frame beta chains. Every entry covers one CDR3 protein and lists the most common genes and DNA from its rows. These V and J calls rely on TCRdb rather than the paper's analysis. In this sample the table shows around 1,800 distinct CDR3 sequences, around a fifth of which occur a single time. About 30% of the sample lies in the top ten.

TCR beta rearrangements were amplified from genomic DNA isolated from peripheral blood, not from sorted cells or RNA. CDR1 and CDR2 are drawn from the germline V gene: MNHNS, SASEGT. Taken from cysteine to phenylalanine, the CDR3 has 14 residues. Only the CDR3 region is kept as DNA, spanning 42 bases read in frame from base 1. The germline V and J ends show losses of 6 bases and 3 bases respectively, and no gene match explains 8 bases of the junction. Broad study findings and their caveats: In both cancer cohorts, median generation probability rose over the chemotherapy interval, which suggests that the repertoire was reconstituted through rebound thymic output. Lymphoid organ infiltration was present in hematological cancer patients, and this infiltration may itself impair thymic emigration or peripheral T cell expansion. In healthy donors, the decline in TCR diversity with age was mainly due to loss of richness, whereas in cancer patients loss of evenness also played a role. The authors noted that the repertoire data do not allow conclusions about immunological memory after chemotherapy. Compared with age-matched healthy donors, untreated patients with hematological or solid cancers had significantly lower TCR diversity and higher clonality in blood.

The rearrangement combines TRBV6-1 with TRBJ2-7; the junction holds 7 bases that match TRBD1. The sequenced sample was blood. This sequence originates from a human donor with a blood cancer. The CDR3 region has the sequence CASSLPTGHYEQYF. The DNA is TGTGCCAGCAGCCTCCCGACAGGGCACTACGAGCAGTACTTC.